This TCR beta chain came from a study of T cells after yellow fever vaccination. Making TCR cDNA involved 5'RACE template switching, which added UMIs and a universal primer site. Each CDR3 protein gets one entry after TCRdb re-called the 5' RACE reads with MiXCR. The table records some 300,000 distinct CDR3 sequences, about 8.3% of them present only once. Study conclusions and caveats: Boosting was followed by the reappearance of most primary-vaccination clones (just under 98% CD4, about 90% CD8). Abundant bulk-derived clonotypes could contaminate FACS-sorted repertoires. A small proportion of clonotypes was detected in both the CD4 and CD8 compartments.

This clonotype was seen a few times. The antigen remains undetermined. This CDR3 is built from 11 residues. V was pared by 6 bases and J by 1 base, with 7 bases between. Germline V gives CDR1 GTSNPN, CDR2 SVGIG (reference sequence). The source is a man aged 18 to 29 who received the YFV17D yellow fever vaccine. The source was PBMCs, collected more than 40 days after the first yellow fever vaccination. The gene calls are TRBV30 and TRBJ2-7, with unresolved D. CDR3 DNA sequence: TGTGCCTGCTCAGAATCCTACGAGCAGTACTTC. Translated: CACSESYEQYF.